This T cell receptor (beta chain) appears in the sequencing data of a study of CD4+ T cells in melanoma. Germline V gives CDR1 SQVTM, CDR2 ANQGSEA. V was shortened by 5 bases and J by 8 bases, with 16 bases between the two germline ends. The CDR3 is 13 residues long. Sequencing was performed with immunoSEQ multiplex PCR; in TCRdb, only in-frame clones are kept and a portion is missing. The sample contains 18,000 or so clones, 83% of which appear only once. This chain links TRBV29-1 with TRBJ1-5; TRBD1 is a possible D gene (6 bases). Sequenced input: cells from a culture (not recorded whether cultured in vitro). The receptor comes from a human donor with melanoma. For the CDR3, the DNA is TGCAGCGTTAAAGGGGGGGTGTCGGAGCCCCAGCATTTT. This sequence encodes CSVKGGVSEPQHF.